This T cell receptor (beta chain) was documented in a study of cytomegalovirus exposure and HLA in healthy donors. In the case of this clone: Its antigen remains unidentified.

The table came from immunoSEQ multiplex PCR; TCRdb's copy has only in-frame clones and leaves some out. The sample holds roughly 120,000 clones, roughly 90% seen once. The germline gives CDR1 KGHSH, CDR2 LQKENI. The J segment lost 4 bases and the V segment lost 3 bases, leaving 6 bases of the junction unmatched. The CDR3 is 15 residues long. Study-wide results and caveats: TCR clusters originating in the first cohort tended to co-occur in the roughly 130 validation repertoires, according to a later analysis. Reports described diagnosis of cytomegalovirus status by the classifier as highly specific and sensitive. The authors listed 164 TCR beta chains as cytomegalovirus-associated.

Sequenced sample: PBMCs. The chain joins TRBV18 to TRBJ1-3; 7 bases match TRBD1. This clonotype was obtained from a woman aged 25 to 45 in good health and CMV-seropositive. The CDR3 region has the DNA TGTGCCAGCTCACCTACAGGGGACGCCGGAAACACCATATATTTT. Amino acid sequence: CASSPTGDAGNTIYF.